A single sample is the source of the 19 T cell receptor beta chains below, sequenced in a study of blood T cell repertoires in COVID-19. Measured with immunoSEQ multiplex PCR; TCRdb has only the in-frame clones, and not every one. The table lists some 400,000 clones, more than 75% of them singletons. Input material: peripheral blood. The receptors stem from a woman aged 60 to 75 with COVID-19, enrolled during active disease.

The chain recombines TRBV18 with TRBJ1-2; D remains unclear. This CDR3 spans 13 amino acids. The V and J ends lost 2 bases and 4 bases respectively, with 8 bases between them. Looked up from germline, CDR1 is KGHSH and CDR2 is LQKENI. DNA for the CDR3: TGTGCCAGCTCACCAGAGGGCTCCTATGGCTACACCTTC. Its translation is CASSPEGSYGYTF.

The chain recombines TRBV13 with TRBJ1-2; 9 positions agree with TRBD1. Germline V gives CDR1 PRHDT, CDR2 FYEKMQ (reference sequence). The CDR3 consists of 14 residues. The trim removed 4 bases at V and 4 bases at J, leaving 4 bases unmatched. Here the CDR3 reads CASSSDRGAYGYTF. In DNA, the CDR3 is TGTGCCAGCAGCTCAGACAGGGGGGCCTATGGCTACACCTTC.

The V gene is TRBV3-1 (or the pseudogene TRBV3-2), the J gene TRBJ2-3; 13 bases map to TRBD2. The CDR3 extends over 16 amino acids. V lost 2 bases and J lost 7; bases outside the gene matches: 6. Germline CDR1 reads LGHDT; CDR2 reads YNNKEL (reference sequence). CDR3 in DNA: TGTGCCAGCAGCCAACACGGACTAGCGGGGGCGTATACGCAGTATTTT. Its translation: CASSQHGLAGAYTQYF.

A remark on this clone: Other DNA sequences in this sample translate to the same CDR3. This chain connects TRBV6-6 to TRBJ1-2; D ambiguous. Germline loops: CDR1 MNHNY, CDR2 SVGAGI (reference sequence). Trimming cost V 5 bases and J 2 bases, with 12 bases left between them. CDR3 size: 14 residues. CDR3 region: CASSPRTGNYGYTF. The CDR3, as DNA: TGTGCCAGCAGTCCGAGGACGGGGAACTATGGCTACACCTTC.

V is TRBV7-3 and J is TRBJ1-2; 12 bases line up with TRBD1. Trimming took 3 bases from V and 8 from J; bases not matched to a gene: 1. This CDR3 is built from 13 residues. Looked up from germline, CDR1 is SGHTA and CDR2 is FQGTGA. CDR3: CASSLGQGAGYTF. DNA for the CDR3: TGTGCCAGCAGCTTGGGACAGGGGGCCGGCTACACCTTC.

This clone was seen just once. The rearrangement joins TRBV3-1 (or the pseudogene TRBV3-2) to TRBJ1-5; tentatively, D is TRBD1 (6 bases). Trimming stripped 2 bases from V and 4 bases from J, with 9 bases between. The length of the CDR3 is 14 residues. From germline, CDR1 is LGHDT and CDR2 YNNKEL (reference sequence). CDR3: CASSQLGTNQPQHF. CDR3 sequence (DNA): TGTGCCAGCAGCCAATTGGGGACAAATCAGCCCCAGCATTTT.

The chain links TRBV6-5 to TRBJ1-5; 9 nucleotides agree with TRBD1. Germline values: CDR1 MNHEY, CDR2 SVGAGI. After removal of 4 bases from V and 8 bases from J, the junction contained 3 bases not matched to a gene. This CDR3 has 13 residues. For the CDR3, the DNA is TGTGCCAGCAGTTGGGACAGGGTTAAGCCCCAGCATTTT. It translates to CASSWDRVKPQHF.

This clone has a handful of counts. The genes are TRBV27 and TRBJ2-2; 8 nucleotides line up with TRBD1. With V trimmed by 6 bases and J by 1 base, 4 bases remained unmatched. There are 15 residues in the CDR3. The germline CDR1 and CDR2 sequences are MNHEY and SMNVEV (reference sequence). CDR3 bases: TGTGCCAGCAGCGACGGGACAGGGAACACCGGGGAGCTGTTTTTT. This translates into CASSDGTGNTGELFF.

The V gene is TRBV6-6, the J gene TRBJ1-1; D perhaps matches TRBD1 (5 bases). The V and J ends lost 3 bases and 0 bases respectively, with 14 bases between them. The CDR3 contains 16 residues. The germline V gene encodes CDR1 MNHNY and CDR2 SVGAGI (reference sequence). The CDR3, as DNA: TGTGCCAGCAGTTATTCTCTTGACAGCATGAACACTGAAGCTTTCTTT. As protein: CASSYSLDSMNTEAFF.

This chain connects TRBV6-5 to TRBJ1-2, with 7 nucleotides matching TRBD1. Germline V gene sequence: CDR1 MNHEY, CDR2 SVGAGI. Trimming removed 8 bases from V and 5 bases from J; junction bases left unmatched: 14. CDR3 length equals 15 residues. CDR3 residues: CASVSRDSGTYGYTF. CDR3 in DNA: TGTGCCAGCGTATCCCGGGACAGCGGAACGTATGGCTACACCTTC.

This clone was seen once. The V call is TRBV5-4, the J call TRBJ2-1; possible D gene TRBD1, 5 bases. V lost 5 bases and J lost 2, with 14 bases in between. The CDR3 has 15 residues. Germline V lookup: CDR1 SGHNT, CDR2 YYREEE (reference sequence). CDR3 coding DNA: TGTGCCAGCAGTTCCAGGGCGAAACCCTACAATGAGCAGTTCTTC. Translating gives CASSSRAKPYNEQFF.

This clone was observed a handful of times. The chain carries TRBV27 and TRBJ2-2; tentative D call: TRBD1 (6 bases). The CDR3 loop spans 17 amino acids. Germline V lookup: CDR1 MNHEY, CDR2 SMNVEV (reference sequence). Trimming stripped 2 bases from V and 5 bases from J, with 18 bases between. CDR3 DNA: TGTGCCAGCAGTTTAACATTAAGACAAACAGGGACCGGGGAGCTGTTTTTT. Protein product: CASSLTLRQTGTGELFF.

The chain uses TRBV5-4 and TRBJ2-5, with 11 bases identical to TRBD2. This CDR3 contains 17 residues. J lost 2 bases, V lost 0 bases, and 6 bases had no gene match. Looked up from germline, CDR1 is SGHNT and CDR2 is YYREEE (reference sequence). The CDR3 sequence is CASSLGVLAGVQETQYF. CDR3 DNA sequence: TGTGCCAGCAGCTTGGGGGTACTAGCGGGGGTTCAAGAGACCCAGTACTTC.

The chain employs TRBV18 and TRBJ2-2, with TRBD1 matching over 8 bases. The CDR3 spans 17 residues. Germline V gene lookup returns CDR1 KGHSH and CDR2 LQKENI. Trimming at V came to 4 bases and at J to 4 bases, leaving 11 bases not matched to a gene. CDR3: CASSRTGNELTTGELFF. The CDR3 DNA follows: TGTGCCAGCTCACGGACAGGGAACGAATTGACCACCGGGGAGCTGTTTTTT.

CDR3 residues: CASSPYGGQGNEQFF. In DNA, the CDR3 is TGTGCCAGCTCACCCTACGGAGGACAGGGCAATGAGCAGTTCTTC. The chain is built from TRBV18 and TRBJ2-1; TRBD1 agrees at 8 bases. Germline V gene sequence: CDR1 KGHSH, CDR2 LQKENI. Losses at the gene ends were 3 bases for V and 6 bases for J; bases not matched to a gene: 7. CDR3 length: 15 amino acids.

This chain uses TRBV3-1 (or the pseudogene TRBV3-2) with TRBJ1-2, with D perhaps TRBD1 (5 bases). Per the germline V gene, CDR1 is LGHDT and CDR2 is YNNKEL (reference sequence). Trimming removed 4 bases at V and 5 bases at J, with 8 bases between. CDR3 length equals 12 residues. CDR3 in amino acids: CASSRQTYGYTF. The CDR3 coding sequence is TGTGCCAGCAGCCGACAGACGTATGGCTACACCTTC.

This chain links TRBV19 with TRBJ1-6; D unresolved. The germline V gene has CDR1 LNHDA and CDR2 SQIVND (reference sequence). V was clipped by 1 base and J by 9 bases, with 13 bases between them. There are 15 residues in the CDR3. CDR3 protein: CASSIGGGEVSPLHF. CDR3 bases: TGTGCCAGTAGTATAGGAGGCGGAGAGGTTTCACCCCTCCACTTT.

This CDR3 is CASSLVGRWNYEQYF. CDR3 nucleotide sequence: TGTGCCAGCAGCTTGGTGGGGAGGTGGAATTACGAGCAGTACTTC. The V and J genes are TRBV5-6 and TRBJ2-7; a possible D gene is TRBD2 (6 bases). The CDR3 is 15 residues long. Trimming took 0 bases from V and 4 from J, leaving 14 bases between them. The germline gives CDR1 SGHDT, CDR2 YYEEEE.

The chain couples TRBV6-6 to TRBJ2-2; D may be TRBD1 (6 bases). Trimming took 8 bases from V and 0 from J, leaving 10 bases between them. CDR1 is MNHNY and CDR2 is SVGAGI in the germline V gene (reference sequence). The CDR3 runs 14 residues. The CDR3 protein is CASDDRSNTGELFF. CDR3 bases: TGTGCCAGCGATGACAGGTCGAACACCGGGGAGCTGTTTTTT.